The rows below give T cell receptor beta chains drawn from one sample of a study of T cells after yellow fever vaccination. TCRdb analysed the 5' RACE reads with MiXCR anew, one entry per CDR3 protein. Of about 400,000 distinct CDR3 sequences in the sample, around a tenth were seen once. The sample consisted of PBMCs, taken on the day of the first yellow fever vaccination. Receptors were obtained from a man aged 18 to 30 who received the YFV17D yellow fever vaccine. Both conserved end residues are part of each CDR3. A D gene is named only where the DNA matches it firmly. The size entry is marked missing in some rows and otherwise reads once, few, many or a size class.

TRBV6-1	TRBJ1-4	many	TRBD1	TGTGCCAGCAGTCGTCAGGGGGCAACTAATGAAAAACTGTTTTTT	CASSRQGATNEKLFF
TRBV29-1	TRBJ2-7	few	NA	TGCAGCGTTGAAGTTTGGAAGGAGCAGTACTTC	CSVEVWKEQYF
TRBV5-4	TRBJ2-2	few	NA	TGTGCCAGCATTGACCGAGGAGGGAACACCGGGGAGCTGTTTTTT	CASIDRGGNTGELFF
TRBV18	TRBJ1-1	once	NA	TGTGCCAGCTCACCACCGGCTGACAGCCTTGAAGCTTTCTTT	CASSPPADSLEAFF
TRBV20-1	TRBJ2-3	many	TRBD2	TGCAGTGCTATTAGCGGGGGAGGCGGTAATACGCAGTATTTT	CSAISGGGGNTQYF
TRBV5-1	TRBJ2-1	few	NA	TGCGCCAGCAGCAATAATCCGGGACACTACAATGAGCAGTTCTTC	CASSNNPGHYNEQFF
TRBV7-3	TRBJ2-7	NA	TRBD1	TGTGCCAGCAGCTTTGACAGGGCCCTGGTCTACGAGCAGTACTTC	CASSFDRALVYEQYF
TRBV5-1	TRBJ1-1	few	NA	TGCGCCAGCAGCTCCTCTGGACAGATGAACACTGAAGCTTTCTTT	CASSSSGQMNTEAFF
TRBV2	TRBJ1-2	few	NA	TGTGCCAGCATGGGGGGAGCTAACTATGGCTACACCTTC	CASMGGANYGYTF
TRBV6-1	TRBJ1-2	few	TRBD1	TGTGCCAGCAGTGGGGGACAGGGGGCGGTTCTAGATGGCTACACCTTC	CASSGGQGAVLDGYTF
TRBV20-1	TRBJ1-5	few	NA	TGCAGTGCGAACAGGGCGTCCAGCAATCAGCCCCAGCATTTT	CSANRASSNQPQHF
TRBV7-2	TRBJ2-3	few	TRBD2	TGTGCCAGCAGCCCAAGACTAGCGGGGGGGCCAGATACGCAGTATTTT	CASSPRLAGGPDTQYF
TRBV12-3/TRBV12-4	TRBJ2-2	NA	NA	TGTGCCAGCAGTTCGAGAACAGGGCCCGCCGGGGAGCTGTTTTTT	CASSSRTGPAGELFF
TRBV27	TRBJ2-7	NA	NA	TGTGCCAGCAGTCCCGTGGGTCGAGGGACCTACGAGCAGTACTTC	CASSPVGRGTYEQYF
TRBV5-1	TRBJ1-1	NA	NA	TGCGCCAGCAGCTTGGGGGGACACTCTGAAGCTTTCTTT	CASSLGGHSEAFF
TRBV5-1	TRBJ1-2	many	NA	TGCGCCAGCAGCTTCGGTGGATCGGGCTACACCTTC	CASSFGGSGYTF
TRBV4-3	TRBJ2-1	once	TRBD2	TGCGCCAGCAGCGGCGGGGGACTAGCGGTAAACAATGAGCAGTTCTTC	CASSGGGLAVNNEQFF
TRBV6-1	TRBJ2-1	many	NA	TGTGCCAGCAGTGAAATCTGGGGGGATCGTGAGCAGTTCTTC	CASSEIWGDREQFF
TRBV4-2	TRBJ1-2	NA	NA	TGTGCCAGCAGCCAAGAACGGGTCGGGAACTATGGCTACACCTTC	CASSQERVGNYGYTF
TRBV10-3	TRBJ1-5	NA	TRBD1	TGTGCCATCAGTAGACAGGGACTAAACAATCAGCCCCAGCATTTT	CAISRQGLNNQPQHF
TRBV18	TRBJ1-5	few	NA	TGTGCCAGCTCCGAGGGGGTGGGCAATCAGCCCCAGCATTTT	CASSEGVGNQPQHF
TRBV12-3/TRBV12-4	TRBJ2-3	NA	TRBD2	TGTGCCAGCAGTTTAGAGCGGGGGGCTAGGGATACGCAGTATTTT	CASSLERGARDTQYF
TRBV9	TRBJ1-3	few	NA	TGTGCCAGCAGCGTAGACCTCTCTGGAAACACCATATATTTT	CASSVDLSGNTIYF
TRBV6-2/TRBV6-3	TRBJ2-3	few	TRBD2	TGTGCCAGCATTCCGAGGGACTACACAGATACGCAGTATTTT	CASIPRDYTDTQYF
TRBV4-1	TRBJ2-3	few	TRBD2	TGCGCCAGCAGCCAACCGGGGGGAGATACGCAGTATTTT	CASSQPGGDTQYF
TRBV12-3/TRBV12-4	TRBJ2-1	NA	NA	TGTGCCAGCAGTTTTGGCCAAGGACAAGGAAATTTCTTC	CASSFGQGQGNFF
TRBV4-3	TRBJ2-3	NA	NA	TGCGCCAGCAGCCTAACCTCGTTGGGTGCAGATACGCAGTATTTT	CASSLTSLGADTQYF
TRBV10-3	TRBJ2-3	many	TRBD2	TGTGCCCTCAGCGGGGGAGGCACAGATACGCAGTATTTT	CALSGGGTDTQYF
TRBV2	TRBJ2-4	NA	NA	TGTGCCGGCCTCTTAACTACCAAAAACATTCAGTACTTC	CAGLLTTKNIQYF
TRBV9	TRBJ1-2	few	TRBD1	TGTGCCAGCAGCGTAGGGGACAGGGCATATGGCTACACCTTC	CASSVGDRAYGYTF
TRBV6-1	TRBJ2-5	few	TRBD2	TGTGCCAGCAGGCGGGAGAGTAGCGGGGAAGAGACCCAGTACTTC	CASRRESSGEETQYF
TRBV9	TRBJ2-7	NA	NA	TGTGCCAGCAGCGTAGCTTTGGACAGTACCTACGAGCAGTACTTC	CASSVALDSTYEQYF
TRBV7-2	TRBJ2-5	many	NA	TGTGCCAGCAGCCGCCTCAGGCTAGCGATAGGAGAGACCCAGTACTTC	CASSRLRLAIGETQYF
TRBV7-2	TRBJ2-2	NA	TRBD1	TGTGCCAGCAGCTGGACAGGGCAGGCCGGGGAGCTGTTTTTT	CASSWTGQAGELFF
TRBV11-2	TRBJ2-1	few	NA	TGTGCCAGCAGCTTACTGAAAAATGAGCAGTTCTTC	CASSLLKNEQFF
TRBV3-1	TRBJ2-3	NA	NA	TGTGCCAGCAGCCGCCTGGGATCGGTGGCAGATACGCAGTATTTT	CASSRLGSVADTQYF
TRBV7-9	TRBJ2-1	few	NA	TGTGCCAGCAGCCCCGAACAGAGGGGCTCTGAGCAGTTCTTC	CASSPEQRGSEQFF
TRBV5-1	TRBJ1-3	NA	NA	TGCGCCAGCCGGGACGTCGGAAACACCATATATTTT	CASRDVGNTIYF
TRBV5-5	TRBJ2-3	NA	TRBD1	TGTGCCAGCAGCTTTGGTGACAGGGTACGAGATACGCAGTATTTT	CASSFGDRVRDTQYF
TRBV9	TRBJ1-5	NA	NA	TGTGCCAGCAGCGTAGGCGGTTTTAGCAATCAGCCCCAGCATTTT	CASSVGGFSNQPQHF
TRBV7-9	TRBJ1-5	few	TRBD1	TGTGCCAGCAGCCCTGAATGGGACAGGGGGAATCAGCCCCAGCATTTT	CASSPEWDRGNQPQHF
TRBV9	TRBJ2-7	NA	NA	TGTGCCAGCAGCGAAGACGGGGCATCCGCCTACGAGCAGTACTTC	CASSEDGASAYEQYF
TRBV1	TRBJ2-7	NA	NA	TGCACCAGCAGCCAAGCGAGGGGTTGGACCTACGAGCAGTACTTC	CTSSQARGWTYEQYF
TRBV6-1	TRBJ1-1	few	NA	TGTGCCAGCCCGTACATCTATCTGAACACTGAAGCTTTCTTT	CASPYIYLNTEAFF
TRBV12-3/TRBV12-4	TRBJ2-2	many	TRBD1	TGTGCCAGCAGTACAAGACAGGGCTACACCGGGGAGCTGTTTTTT	CASSTRQGYTGELFF